This TCR beta chain was obtained from a study of T cell responses to AZD1222 COVID-19 vaccine. General study findings and limits: Clonal diversity may have been underestimated in mostly white British donors. Samples come after the peak T cell response, not at day 14. Unmutated variant regions are reportedly the target of nearly half of TCRs that are spike-specific. Baseline serostatus was positive in only six AZD1222 recipients.

The repertoire was sequenced with immunoSEQ multiplex PCR; TCRdb's copy has only in-frame clones and lacks some. The sample carries 150,000 to 200,000 clones, almost 90% recorded once. Note on this clone: The antigen is undetermined.

The input for sequencing was peripheral blood, taken 28 days after the second AZD1222 dose. The clonotype was recovered from an adult who received the AZD1222 COVID-19 vaccine.

This CDR3 reads CASSLASGRKEQYF. The CDR3 coding sequence is TGTGCCAGCAGCTTAGCGTCAGGGCGGAAAGAGCAGTACTTC. This rearrangement joins TRBV7-2 to TRBJ2-7; D perhaps matches TRBD1 (5 bases). Per the germline V gene, CDR1 is SGHTA and CDR2 is FQGNSA. The V end lost 0 bases, the J end lost 7 bases, and 13 bases lay between the germline ends. The CDR3 extends over 14 amino acids. Together with reference TRBV7-2 and TRBJ2-7, the CDR3 gives the full variable domain: GAGVSQSPSNKVTEKGKDVELRCDPISGHTALYWYRQSLGQGLEFLIYFQGNSAPDKSGLPSDRFSAERTGGSVSTLTIQRTQQEDSAVYLCASSLASGRKEQYFGPGTRLTVT.